Here is one TCR beta chain with its context. CDR1 ENHRY and CDR2 SYGVKD come from the germline V gene. This CDR3 region has 13 residues. V lost 3 bases, J lost 7 bases, and 10 bases lay in between. The method was immunoSEQ multiplex PCR; TCRdb's version includes in-frame clones alone and lacks a portion of them. This sample yields 40,000 to 65,000 clones, of which 87% are seen a single time; more than 12% belongs to the top ten. The record originates from a study of control samples from healthy donors and cancer patients. The rearrangement joins TRBV10-3 to TRBJ1-5; the D is unclear. This TCR was sampled from a man in his fifties or sixties with head and neck cancer. The sample was PBMCs. The CDR3 region is CAISERAPQPQHF. CDR3 coding DNA: TGTGCCATCAGTGAAAGGGCCCCCCAGCCCCAGCATTTT.